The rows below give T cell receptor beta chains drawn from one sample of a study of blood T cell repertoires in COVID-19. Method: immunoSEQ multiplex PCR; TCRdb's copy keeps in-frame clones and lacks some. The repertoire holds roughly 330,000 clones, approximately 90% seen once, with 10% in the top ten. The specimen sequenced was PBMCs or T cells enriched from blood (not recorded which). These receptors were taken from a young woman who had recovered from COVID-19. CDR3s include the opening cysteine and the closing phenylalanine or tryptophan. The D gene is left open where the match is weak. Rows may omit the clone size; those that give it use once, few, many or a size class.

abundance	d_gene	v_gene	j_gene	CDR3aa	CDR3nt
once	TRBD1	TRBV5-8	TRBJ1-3	CASSPGQLSGNTIYF	TGTGCCAGCAGCCCGGGACAGCTCTCTGGAAACACCATATATTTT
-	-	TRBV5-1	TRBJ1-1	CASSSQGGTEAFF	TGCGCCAGCAGCTCCCAGGGTGGCACTGAAGCTTTCTTT
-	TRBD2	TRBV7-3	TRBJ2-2	CASSAEPGGRNTGELFF	TGTGCCAGCAGCGCTGAACCGGGAGGGCGGAACACCGGGGAGCTGTTTTTT
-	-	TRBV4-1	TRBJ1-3	CASSQERASIGNTIYF	TGCGCCAGCAGCCAAGAGAGGGCTTCGATCGGAAACACCATATATTTT
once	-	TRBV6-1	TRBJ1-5	CASSEMAHQPQHF	TGTGCCAGCAGTGAAATGGCCCATCAGCCCCAGCATTTT
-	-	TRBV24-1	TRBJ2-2	CATSDFGQGTGELFF	TGTGCCACCAGTGATTTTGGGCAGGGCACCGGGGAGCTGTTTTTT
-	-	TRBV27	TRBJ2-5	CASSSSPWTYQETQYF	TGTGCCAGCAGTTCCTCCCCCTGGACATACCAAGAGACCCAGTACTTC
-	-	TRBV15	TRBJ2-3	CATSRETAGTDTQYF	TGTGCCACCAGCAGAGAAACGGCGGGCACAGATACGCAGTATTTT
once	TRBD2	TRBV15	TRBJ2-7	CATSAWTSGTKEQYF	TGTGCCACCAGCGCTTGGACTAGCGGGACAAAAGAGCAGTACTTC
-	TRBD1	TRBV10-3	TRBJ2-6	CAISEYGTGDYSGANVLTF	TGTGCCATCAGTGAGTATGGGACAGGAGATTACTCTGGGGCCAACGTCCTGACTTTC
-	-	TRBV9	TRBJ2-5	CASSPRQGGTQYF	TGTGCCAGCAGCCCGAGACAGGGAGGGACCCAGTACTTC
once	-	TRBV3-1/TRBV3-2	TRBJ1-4	CASSQALKGAHYEKLFF	TGTGCCAGCAGCCAAGCTTTGAAAGGGGCTCATTATGAAAAACTGTTTTTT